This T cell receptor beta chain derives from a study of response to subunit inactivated influenza vaccine. The study's findings and limits: The authors suggested that few new T cells are recruited per seasonal influenza vaccination.

This clonotype was detected only a few times. Its antigen remains unknown. The junction differs from germline at one of its ends, possibly a read error. One entry per CDR3 protein, called by TCRdb with MiXCR from the RT-PCR reads. The repertoire holds hundreds of thousands of distinct CDR3 sequences, with approximately 9.9% as singletons. The sample in question was PBMCs from blood, obtained around seven weeks after vaccination. The source is a man aged 50 to 59 who received an inactivated influenza vaccine.

This CDR3 reads CASSYSTGTYEQYF. CDR3 DNA: TGTGCCAGCAGTTACTCAACAGGTACCTATGAGCAGTACTTC. This chain connects TRBV6-5 to TRBJ2-7, with D possibly being TRBD1 (5 bases). Germline CDR1 reads MNHEY; CDR2 reads SVGAGI. This CDR3 has 14 residues.